A selection of T cell receptor beta chains follows, all from one sample in a study of shared T cell receptors in the human thymus. The assay was immunoSEQ multiplex PCR, and TCRdb's table has in-frame clones only and misses some. The sample lists under 850,000 clones, roughly 90% seen once, with 0.0095% to 0.011% in the top ten. The data also belong to a second study, concerning human thymus T cells.

The sequenced material came from thymocytes. Receptor source: a boy under two years old with a congenital heart defect. Both conserved end residues are part of each CDR3. Each record gives: J gene, V gene, D gene, clone size, CDR3 protein, CDR3 DNA. A D gene is named only where the DNA matches it firmly. Clone size appears in some rows only: once, few, many, or a class for an expanded clone.

j_call: TRBJ2-1
v_call: TRBV7-9
d_call: NA
clone_size: NA
cdr3_aa: CASSLEFDEQFF
cdr3_nt: TGTGCCAGCAGCTTAGAATTCGATGAGCAGTTCTTC

j_call: TRBJ2-3
v_call: TRBV27
d_call: TRBD2
clone_size: NA
cdr3_aa: CASSLYPGTSGSKCTDTQYF
cdr3_nt: TGTGCCAGCAGTTTATACCCCGGGACTAGCGGGAGTAAGTGCACAGATACGCAGTATTTT

j_call: TRBJ2-1
v_call: TRBV27
d_call: NA
clone_size: NA
cdr3_aa: CASSLVLQDEQFF
cdr3_nt: TGTGCCAGCAGTTTAGTCCTACAGGATGAGCAGTTCTTC

j_call: TRBJ2-7
v_call: TRBV14
d_call: NA
clone_size: NA
cdr3_aa: CASSQATRPPPSNLYEQYF
cdr3_nt: TGTGCCAGCAGCCAAGCGACTCGCCCTCCCCCTTCCAACCTCTACGAGCAGTACTTC

j_call: TRBJ2-7
v_call: TRBV4-2
d_call: TRBD2
clone_size: NA
cdr3_aa: CASSQERIAGGPYEQYF
cdr3_nt: TGTGCCAGCAGCCAAGAACGTATAGCGGGAGGGCCTTACGAGCAGTACTTC

j_call: TRBJ2-7
v_call: TRBV29-1
d_call: TRBD1
clone_size: NA
cdr3_aa: CSVRLRDRGLYEQYF
cdr3_nt: TGCAGCGTTCGACTCCGGGACAGAGGGCTCTACGAGCAGTACTTC

j_call: TRBJ2-1
v_call: TRBV11-3
d_call: NA
clone_size: NA
cdr3_aa: CASSEAPRTYNEQFF
cdr3_nt: TGTGCCAGCAGCGAAGCCCCCAGGACCTACAATGAGCAGTTCTTC

j_call: TRBJ2-2
v_call: TRBV4-3
d_call: TRBD2
clone_size: few
cdr3_aa: CASSPGGAETNTGELFF
cdr3_nt: TGCGCCAGCAGCCCCGGGGGGGCGGAGACGAACACCGGGGAGCTGTTTTTT

j_call: TRBJ2-3
v_call: TRBV10-3
d_call: TRBD2
clone_size: NA
cdr3_aa: CAISEPTGGPADTQYF
cdr3_nt: TGTGCCATCAGTGAACCGACGGGAGGGCCAGCAGATACGCAGTATTTT

j_call: TRBJ2-4
v_call: TRBV11-2
d_call: NA
clone_size: NA
cdr3_aa: CASGHSGRAKNIQYF
cdr3_nt: TGTGCCAGCGGGCATAGTGGGAGGGCCAAAAACATTCAGTACTTC

j_call: TRBJ2-2
v_call: TRBV14
d_call: TRBD2
clone_size: NA
cdr3_aa: CASSLGLAGINTGELFF
cdr3_nt: TGTGCCAGCAGCCTCGGACTAGCGGGAATAAACACCGGGGAGCTGTTTTTT

j_call: TRBJ2-5
v_call: TRBV28
d_call: NA
clone_size: NA
cdr3_aa: CASSFRRASGGHQETQYF
cdr3_nt: TGTGCCAGCAGTTTCCGCAGGGCGAGCGGAGGGCACCAAGAGACCCAGTACTTC

j_call: TRBJ2-5
v_call: TRBV7-4
d_call: TRBD2
clone_size: NA
cdr3_aa: CASSLPGLASQETQYF
cdr3_nt: TGTGCCAGCAGCTTGCCGGGACTAGCGAGCCAAGAGACCCAGTACTTC

j_call: TRBJ2-7
v_call: TRBV5-6
d_call: NA
clone_size: few
cdr3_aa: CASSLRLAYEQYF
cdr3_nt: TGTGCCAGCAGCCTGAGGCTGGCCTACGAGCAGTACTTC

j_call: TRBJ2-1
v_call: TRBV29-1
d_call: TRBD1
clone_size: NA
cdr3_aa: CSVDRDRTGRDPPRYNEQFF
cdr3_nt: TGCAGCGTTGACCGGGACAGGACAGGCCGGGATCCTCCTCGGTACAATGAGCAGTTCTTC

j_call: TRBJ2-1
v_call: TRBV6-4
d_call: TRBD2
clone_size: NA
cdr3_aa: CASSDSPREGGPGEQFF
cdr3_nt: TGTGCCAGCAGTGACTCGCCAAGGGAGGGAGGGCCAGGTGAGCAGTTCTTC

j_call: TRBJ2-1
v_call: TRBV20-1
d_call: TRBD2
clone_size: NA
cdr3_aa: CSATRLAGQFF
cdr3_nt: TGCAGTGCTACAAGACTAGCGGGACAGTTCTTC

j_call: TRBJ2-1
v_call: TRBV10-3
d_call: TRBD1
clone_size: once
cdr3_aa: CAINSDRASYNEQFF
cdr3_nt: TGTGCCATCAACTCCGACAGGGCTTCCTACAATGAGCAGTTCTTC

j_call: TRBJ2-7
v_call: TRBV6-1
d_call: NA
clone_size: NA
cdr3_aa: CASSEALAPFYEQYF
cdr3_nt: TGTGCCAGCAGTGAAGCGTTGGCACCTTTCTACGAGCAGTACTTC

j_call: TRBJ1-1
v_call: TRBV5-6
d_call: NA
clone_size: NA
cdr3_aa: CASSLGRGTEAFF
cdr3_nt: TGTGCCAGCAGCTTGGGAAGGGGAACTGAAGCTTTCTTT

j_call: TRBJ2-5
v_call: TRBV5-1
d_call: NA
clone_size: NA
cdr3_aa: CASSLESGGETQYF
cdr3_nt: TGCGCCAGCAGCTTGGAGTCCGGGGGAGAGACCCAGTACTTC

j_call: TRBJ2-1
v_call: TRBV4-3
d_call: NA
clone_size: NA
cdr3_aa: CASSPRTLYNEQFF
cdr3_nt: TGCGCCAGCAGCCCGAGGACTCTTTACAATGAGCAGTTCTTC

j_call: TRBJ2-7
v_call: TRBV4-2
d_call: TRBD2
clone_size: NA
cdr3_aa: CASSQGRGGLPNEQYF
cdr3_nt: TGTGCCAGCAGCCAAGGCCGGGGGGGATTGCCCAACGAGCAGTACTTC

j_call: TRBJ1-5
v_call: TRBV30
d_call: TRBD1
clone_size: NA
cdr3_aa: CAWSWETGGQPQHF
cdr3_nt: TGTGCCTGGAGCTGGGAGACAGGGGGCCAGCCCCAGCATTTT

j_call: TRBJ2-5
v_call: TRBV5-4
d_call: NA
clone_size: NA
cdr3_aa: CASSLVQGLLQETQYF
cdr3_nt: TGTGCCAGCAGCCTGGTACAGGGCCTCCTCCAAGAGACCCAGTACTTC

j_call: TRBJ1-1
v_call: TRBV4-2
d_call: NA
clone_size: once
cdr3_aa: CASSQLTVTANTEAFF
cdr3_nt: TGTGCCAGCAGCCAATTAACGGTGACAGCGAACACTGAAGCTTTCTTT

j_call: TRBJ2-7
v_call: TRBV28
d_call: TRBD2
clone_size: few
cdr3_aa: CASSFGGLACEQYF
cdr3_nt: TGTGCCAGCAGTTTTGGGGGACTAGCTTGCGAGCAGTACTTC

j_call: TRBJ1-4
v_call: TRBV27
d_call: NA
clone_size: once
cdr3_aa: CASSFLTLRPTRPITNEKLFF
cdr3_nt: TGTGCCAGCAGTTTCCTAACCCTCCGTCCGACGCGGCCTATTACAAATGAAAAACTGTTTTTT